The clone carrying this T cell receptor beta chain was detected a few times. Cohorts were based on clinical histories the participants reported. TCRdb's table, derived via immunoSEQ multiplex PCR, lists solely in-frame clones and lacks some. There are 200,000 to 250,000 clones in the sample; roughly 88% occur only once, and around 3.8% lies in the top ten. This sample was taken from a study of blood T cell repertoires in COVID-19. Germline CDR1 MNHEY, CDR2 SMNVEV (reference sequence). This CDR3 has 16 residues. The junction had 13 bases not matched to a gene; V was cut back by 5 bases and J by 4 bases.

Sequenced sample: PBMCs or T cells enriched from blood (not recorded which). The sequence was obtained from a middle-aged woman with acute COVID-19. The V call is TRBV27, the J call TRBJ1-2; 7 bases are a match to TRBD1. This chain's CDR3 is CASSPIYRGVGYGYTF. CDR3 nucleotide sequence: TGTGCCAGCAGTCCTATCTACAGGGGAGTCGGCTATGGCTACACCTTC.